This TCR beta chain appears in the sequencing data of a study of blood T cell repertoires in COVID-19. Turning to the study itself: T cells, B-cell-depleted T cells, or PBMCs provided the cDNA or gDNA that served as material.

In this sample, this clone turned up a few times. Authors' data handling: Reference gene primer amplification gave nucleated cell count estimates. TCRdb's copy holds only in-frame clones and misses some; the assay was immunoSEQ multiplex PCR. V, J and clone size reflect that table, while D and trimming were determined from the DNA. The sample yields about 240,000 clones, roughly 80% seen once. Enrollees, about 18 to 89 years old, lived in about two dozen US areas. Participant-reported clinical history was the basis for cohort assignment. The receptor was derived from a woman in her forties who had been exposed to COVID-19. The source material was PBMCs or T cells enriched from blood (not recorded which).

Here the CDR3 reads CASSYLGGLAKNIQYF. The DNA of the CDR3 is TGTGCCAGCAGTTACTTGGGAGGCCTAGCCAAAAACATTCAGTACTTC. The gene calls are TRBV6-5 and TRBJ2-4; tentative D call: TRBD2 (6 bases). The V and J ends lost 1 base and 0 bases respectively, with 10 bases between them. The germline V gene encodes CDR1 MNHEY and CDR2 SVGAGI. This CDR3 comprises 16 residues.